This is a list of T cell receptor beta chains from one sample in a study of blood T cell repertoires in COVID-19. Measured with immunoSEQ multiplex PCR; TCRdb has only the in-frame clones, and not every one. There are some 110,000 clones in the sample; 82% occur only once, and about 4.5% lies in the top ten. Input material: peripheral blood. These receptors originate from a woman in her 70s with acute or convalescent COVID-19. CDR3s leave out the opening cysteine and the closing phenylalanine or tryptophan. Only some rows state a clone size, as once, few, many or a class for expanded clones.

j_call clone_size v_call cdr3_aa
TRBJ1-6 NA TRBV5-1 ASSLDTPNNSPLH
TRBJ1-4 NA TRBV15 ATSRDRGINEKLF
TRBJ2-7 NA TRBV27 ASSLSGQSLYEQY
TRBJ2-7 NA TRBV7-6 ASSSTRVSEQY
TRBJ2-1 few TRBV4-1 ASSQELRRGNEQF
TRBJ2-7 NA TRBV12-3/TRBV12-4 ASSRDRSYEQY
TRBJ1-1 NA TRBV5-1 ASSRGNKDTEAF
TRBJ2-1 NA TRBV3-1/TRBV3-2 ASSQGLAGAYNEQF
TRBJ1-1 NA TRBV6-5 ASSYSGSWTEAF
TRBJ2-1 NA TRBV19 ASSRGGWVNEQF
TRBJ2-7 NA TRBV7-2 ASRLGSGSYEQY
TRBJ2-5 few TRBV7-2 ASSLTSGGLQETQY
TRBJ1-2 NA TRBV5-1 ASRLGPGAPYGYT
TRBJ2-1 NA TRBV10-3 ATGQYNEQF
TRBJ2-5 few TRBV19 ASSIGTGGISVLETQY
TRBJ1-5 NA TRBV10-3 AISGGTGGNQPQH
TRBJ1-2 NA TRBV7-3 ASSSQGVYGYT
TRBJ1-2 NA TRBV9 ASTKTDNYGYT
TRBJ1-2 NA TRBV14 ASSQDGTGGSLGGYT
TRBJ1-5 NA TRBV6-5 ASQGRARGQPQH
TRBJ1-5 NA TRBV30 AWRTQDQPQH
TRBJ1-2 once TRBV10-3 ASTGDYGYT
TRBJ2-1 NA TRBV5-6 ASSFHSGGANEQF
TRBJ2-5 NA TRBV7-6 ASSRDYLTQY
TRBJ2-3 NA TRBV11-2 ASSKWDSQDDTQY
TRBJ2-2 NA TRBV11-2 ASSRIGSGSGELF
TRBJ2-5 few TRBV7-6 ASSLAWRGGQETQY
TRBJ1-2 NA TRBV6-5 ASSRTAPTYGYT
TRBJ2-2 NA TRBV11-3 ASSSYGGPGSGTGELF
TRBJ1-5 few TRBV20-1 SASAGQSNQPQH
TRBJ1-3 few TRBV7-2 ASSLGVSSGNTIY
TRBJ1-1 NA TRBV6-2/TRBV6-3 ASSWGAEAF
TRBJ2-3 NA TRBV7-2 ASSLAGPTDTQY
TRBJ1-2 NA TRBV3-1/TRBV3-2 ASSLGGGGYT
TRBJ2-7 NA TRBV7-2 ASSQRRLAGGLDEQY
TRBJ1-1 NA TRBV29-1 SVAGTENTEAF
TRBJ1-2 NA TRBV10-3 AISADRGRGYT
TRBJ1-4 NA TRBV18 ASSPGRGEKLF
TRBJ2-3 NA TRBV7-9 ASSQWGGDTQY
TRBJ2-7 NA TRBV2 ASSAFGLVNFGEQY
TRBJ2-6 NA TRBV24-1 ATSDLSPPGPKFGSGANVLT
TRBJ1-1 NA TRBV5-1 ASKVGGADEAF
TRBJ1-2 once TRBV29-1 SSKGGAGYGYT
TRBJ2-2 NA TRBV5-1 ASSLEGANTGELF
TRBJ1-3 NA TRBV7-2 ASRSAGNSGNTIY
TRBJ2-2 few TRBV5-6 ASSLGDSWRELF
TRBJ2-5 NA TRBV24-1 ATSARGRETQY
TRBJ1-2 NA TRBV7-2 ASSIYRDSYGYT
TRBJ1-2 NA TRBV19 ASSIDQSPGQLYGYT
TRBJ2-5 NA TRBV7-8 ASSPSGGWETQY
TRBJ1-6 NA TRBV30 AWSLPQGRFNSPLH
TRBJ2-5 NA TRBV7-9 ASSSVATSGQETQY
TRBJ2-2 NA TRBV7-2 ASRGQNTGELF
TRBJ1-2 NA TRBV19 ASSIRPGDYGYT
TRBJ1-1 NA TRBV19 ASSPFDWNTEAF